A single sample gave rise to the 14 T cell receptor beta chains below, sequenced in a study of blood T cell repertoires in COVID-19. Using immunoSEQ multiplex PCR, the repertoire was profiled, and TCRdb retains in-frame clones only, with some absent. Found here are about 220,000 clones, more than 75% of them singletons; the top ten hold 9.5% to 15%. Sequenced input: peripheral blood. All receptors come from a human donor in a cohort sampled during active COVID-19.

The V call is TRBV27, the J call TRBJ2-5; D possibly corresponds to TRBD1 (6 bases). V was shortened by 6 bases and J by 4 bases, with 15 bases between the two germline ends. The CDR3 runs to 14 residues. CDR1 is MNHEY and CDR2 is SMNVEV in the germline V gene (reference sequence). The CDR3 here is CASSPNRDRETQYF. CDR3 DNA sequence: TGTGCCAGCAGCCCTAACAGGGATCGAGAGACCCAGTACTTC.

The CDR3, as DNA: TGTGCCAGCAGCTTGTATGGGGCGGACGCTTTCTTT. Encoded protein: CASSLYGADAFF. The V and J genes are TRBV5-4 and TRBJ1-1; D perhaps matches TRBD1 (5 bases). V shed 1 base and J shed 11 bases, with 12 bases lying between them. The CDR3 is 12 residues long. Germline loops: CDR1 SGHNT, CDR2 YYREEE (reference sequence).

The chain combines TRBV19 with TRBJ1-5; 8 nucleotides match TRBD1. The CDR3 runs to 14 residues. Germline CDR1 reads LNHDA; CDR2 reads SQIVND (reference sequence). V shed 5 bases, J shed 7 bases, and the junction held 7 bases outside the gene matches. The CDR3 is CASSLQGARQPQHF. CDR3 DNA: TGTGCCAGTAGTCTGCAGGGGGCACGGCAGCCCCAGCATTTT. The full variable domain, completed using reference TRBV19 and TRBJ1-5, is DGGITQSPKYLFRKEGQNVTLSCEQNLNHDAMYWYRQDPGQGLRLIYYSQIVNDFQKGDIAEGYSVSREKKESFPLTVTSAQKNPTAFYLCASSLQGARQPQHFGDGTRLSIL.

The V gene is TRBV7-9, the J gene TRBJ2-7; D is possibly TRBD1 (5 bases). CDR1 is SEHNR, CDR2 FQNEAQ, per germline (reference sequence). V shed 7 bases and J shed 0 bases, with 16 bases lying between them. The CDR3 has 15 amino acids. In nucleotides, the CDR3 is TGTGCCAGCATCCCGCCCAGGACAAGCTCCTACGAGCAGTACTTC. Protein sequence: CASIPPRTSSYEQYF.

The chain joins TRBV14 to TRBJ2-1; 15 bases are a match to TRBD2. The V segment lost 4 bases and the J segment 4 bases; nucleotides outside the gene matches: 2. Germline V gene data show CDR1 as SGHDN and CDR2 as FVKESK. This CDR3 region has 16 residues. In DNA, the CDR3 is TGTGCCAGCAGCCGTGGGACTAGCGGGGGGTACAATGAGCAGTTCTTC. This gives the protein CASSRGTSGGYNEQFF. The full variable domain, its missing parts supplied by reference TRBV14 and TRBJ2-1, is EAGVTQFPSHSVIEKGQTVTLRCDPISGHDNLYWYRRVMGKEIKFLLHFVKESKQDESGMPNNRFLAERTGGTYSTLKVQPAELEDSGVYFCASSRGTSGGYNEQFFGPGTRLTVL.

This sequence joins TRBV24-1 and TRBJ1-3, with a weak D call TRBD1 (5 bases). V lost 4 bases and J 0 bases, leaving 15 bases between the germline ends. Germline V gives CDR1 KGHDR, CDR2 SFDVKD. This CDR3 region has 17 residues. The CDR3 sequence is CATSDRSTGDSGNTIYF. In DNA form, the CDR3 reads TGTGCCACCAGTGACCGCAGTACAGGAGACTCTGGAAACACCATATATTTT.

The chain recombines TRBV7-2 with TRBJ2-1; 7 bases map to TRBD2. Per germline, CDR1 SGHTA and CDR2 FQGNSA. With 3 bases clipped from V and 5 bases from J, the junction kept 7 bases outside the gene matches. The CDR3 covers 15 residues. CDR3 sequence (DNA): TGTGCCAGCAGCTTGGGGGGGGGAAACCACAATGAGCAGTTCTTC. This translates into CASSLGGGNHNEQFF. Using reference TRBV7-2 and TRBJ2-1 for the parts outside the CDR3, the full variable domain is GAGVSQSPSNKVTEKGKDVELRCDPISGHTALYWYRQSLGQGLEFLIYFQGNSAPDKSGLPSDRFSAERTGGSVSTLTIQRTQQEDSAVYLCASSLGGGNHNEQFFGPGTRLTVL.

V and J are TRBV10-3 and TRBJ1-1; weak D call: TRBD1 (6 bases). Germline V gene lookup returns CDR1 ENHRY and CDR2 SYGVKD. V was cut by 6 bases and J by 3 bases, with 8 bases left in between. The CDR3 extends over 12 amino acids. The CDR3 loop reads CAIRDRYTEAFF. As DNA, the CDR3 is TGTGCCATCAGAGACAGGTACACTGAAGCTTTCTTT.

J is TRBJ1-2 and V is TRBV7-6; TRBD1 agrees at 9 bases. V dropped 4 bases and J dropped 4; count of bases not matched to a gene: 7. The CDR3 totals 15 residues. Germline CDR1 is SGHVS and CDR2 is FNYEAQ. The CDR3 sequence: CASSSPGQGAYGYTF. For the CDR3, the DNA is TGTGCCAGCAGCTCACCGGGACAGGGCGCCTATGGCTACACCTTC.

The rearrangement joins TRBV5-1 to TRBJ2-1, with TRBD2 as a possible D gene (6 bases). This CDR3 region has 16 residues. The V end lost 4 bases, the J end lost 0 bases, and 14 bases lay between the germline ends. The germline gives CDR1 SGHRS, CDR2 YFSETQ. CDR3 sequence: CASSTDMTSSYNEQFF. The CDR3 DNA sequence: TGCGCCAGCAGCACAGATATGACTAGCTCCTACAATGAGCAGTTCTTC.

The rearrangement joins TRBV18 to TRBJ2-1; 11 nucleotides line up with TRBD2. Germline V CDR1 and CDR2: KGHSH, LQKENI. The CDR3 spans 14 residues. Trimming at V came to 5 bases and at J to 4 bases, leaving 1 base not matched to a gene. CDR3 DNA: TGTGCCAGCTCAACTAGCGGGAGATACAATGAGCAGTTCTTC. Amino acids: CASSTSGRYNEQFF.

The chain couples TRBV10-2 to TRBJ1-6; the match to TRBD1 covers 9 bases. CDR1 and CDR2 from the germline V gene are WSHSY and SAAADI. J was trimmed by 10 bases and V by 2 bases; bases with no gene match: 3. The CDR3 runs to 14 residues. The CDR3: CASSETGGKSPLHF. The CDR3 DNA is TGCGCCAGCAGTGAGACAGGGGGCAAATCACCCCTCCACTTT.

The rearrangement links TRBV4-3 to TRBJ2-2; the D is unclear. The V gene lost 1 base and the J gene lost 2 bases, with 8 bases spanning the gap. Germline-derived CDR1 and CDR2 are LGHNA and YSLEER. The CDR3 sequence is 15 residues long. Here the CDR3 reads CASSQGPRNTGELFF. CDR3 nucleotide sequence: TGCGCCAGCAGCCAAGGGCCCCGAAACACCGGGGAGCTGTTTTTT.

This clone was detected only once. CDR3 in DNA: TGTGCCAGTAGTATAGCCAGGGGGAGACAGCCCCAGCATTTT. The encoded protein is CASSIARGRQPQHF. The gene calls are TRBV19 and TRBJ1-5; 7 bases are shared with TRBD1. V was pared by 1 base and J by 7 bases, with 4 bases of the junction left unmatched. The germline V gene encodes CDR1 LNHDA and CDR2 SQIVND (reference sequence). The CDR3 has 14 residues.